This TCR beta chain is from a study of graft-versus-host responses after intestinal transplantation (dated by TCRdb to the early 2020s). As for the study more broadly: Multivisceral, liver-intestinal, or isolated intestinal transplants were received by the recipients. All recipients received anti-thymocyte globulin induction followed by maintenance tacrolimus and steroids for about three years. Bulk TCR-beta CDR3 sequencing was used to track graft-versus-host and host-versus-graft alloreactive T cell clones in the graft, circulation and bone marrow after intestinal transplantation. To identify alloreactive clones, pre-transplant mixed lymphocyte reaction products were sequenced and compared with unstimulated pre-transplant donor and recipient T cells. Of the 20 to 25 intestinal transplant recipients enrolled in the cohort, one of whom was a retransplant, 3 patients without pretransplant specimens were excluded. Donor T cell macrochimerism was defined as a peak of at least 4% donor T cells among recipient peripheral blood mononuclear cells. Rather than being sequenced by the commercial service, samples from three later patients were sequenced in-house on an Illumina MiSeq and processed with MiXCR. Beyond this particular receptor, the publication reports: GvH clones turned up in recipient bone marrow, with some appearing earlier in ileal mucosa or blood, a pattern consistent with an intestinal mucosal origin. Peak levels of circulating GvH clones were associated with declines in HvG clones early after transplant. Conclusions were limited by the relatively low number and heterogeneity of intestinal transplant patients. High GvH to HvG T cell clonal ratios were observed in the allografts of patients with donor T cell macrochimerism.

V loses 4 bases of germline sequence and J loses 4 bases, and the interval between the two ends is 15 bases. Inclusive of the bounding cysteine and phenylalanine, the CDR3 is 15 residues long. This entry keeps only the CDR3 DNA: 45 bases, framed from base 1. As encoded in the germline V gene, CDR1 is SGHDT while CDR2 is YYEEEE. Blood samples were collected up to 4 times in the first month after transplant and then at least monthly when available. On this clone itself: What this receptor recognizes is not known. Within one base of it there is no much larger clone, and no base qualities were kept.

The method was the immunoSEQ multiplex PCR assay. For most patients, genomic DNA was subjected to high-throughput TCR-beta CDR3 sequencing by Adaptive Biotechnologies. Turning to the authors' computational methods: Adaptive's ImmunoSEQ software supplied the TCR sequencing data for around 17 patients, while MiXCR and VDJtools were used to process a few other patients. CDR3 nucleotide sequences shared between donor and recipient were removed because the origin of such sequences could not be assigned. To count as alloreactive, a clone needed at least 2-fold expansion over unstimulated cells and a minimum CFSE-low frequency of 0.002% (template counts) or 0.001% (read counts). A clone was considered mappable if detected in the sequenced pre-transplant spleen, lymph node, or MLR CFSE-low populations of the donor or recipient. The cumulative frequency of alloreactive clones was calculated as a percentage of all sequences, weighted by copy number. TCRdb re-hosts the immuneACCESS table, in-frame sequences only. Its copies lack some clones; in the studies checked, an unresolved V gene accounts for under half of them, and the cause for the rest is not known. V and J calls and clone size are copied from that table; D and trimming were computed from the DNA. Recorded for this sample are about 97,000 clones; 75% to 95% of them occurred a single time. About 16% of the sample is taken by the ten largest.

This chain is built from TRBV5-6 and TRBJ1-3, with the identity of the D gene unclear. This TCR came from a human patient who received an intestinal transplant, so some T cells may come from the graft donor. The material sequenced was PBMCs, taken roughly 450 days after intestinal transplant. The CDR3 protein sequence reads: CASSPVSGSGNTIYF. The nucleotide sequence is given as TGTGCCAGCAGCCCGGTCTCGGGGTCGGGAAACACCATATATTTT.